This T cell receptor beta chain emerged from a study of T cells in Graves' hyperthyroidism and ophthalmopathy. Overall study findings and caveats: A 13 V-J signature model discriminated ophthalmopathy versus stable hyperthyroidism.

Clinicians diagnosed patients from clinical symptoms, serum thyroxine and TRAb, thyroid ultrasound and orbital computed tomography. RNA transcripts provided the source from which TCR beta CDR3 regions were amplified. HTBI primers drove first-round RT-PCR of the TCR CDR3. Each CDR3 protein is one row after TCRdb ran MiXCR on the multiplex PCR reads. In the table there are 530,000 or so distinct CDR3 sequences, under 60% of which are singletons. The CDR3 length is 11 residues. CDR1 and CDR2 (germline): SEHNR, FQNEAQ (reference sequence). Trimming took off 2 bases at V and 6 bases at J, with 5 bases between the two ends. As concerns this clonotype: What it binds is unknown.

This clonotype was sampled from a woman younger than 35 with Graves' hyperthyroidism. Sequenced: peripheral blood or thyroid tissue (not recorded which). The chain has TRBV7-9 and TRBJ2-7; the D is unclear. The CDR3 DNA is TGTGCCAGCAGCTTACCTCTCGAGCAGTACTTC. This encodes CASSLPLEQYF.